These 10 T cell receptor beta chains originate from one sample sequenced in a study of vaccination and CD4 T cells after COVID-19. No antigens are known for them. Sequenced with the Oncomine TCR Beta short-read assay was DNA taken from cultured CD4+ T cells. One entry per CDR3 protein, called by TCRdb with MiXCR from the PCR reads. The table has about 21,000 distinct CDR3 sequences, approximately 65% seen once. Documented treatment: roughly ten-day PBMC culture with coronavirus spike peptide pools or control peptides (ViraFEST assay). The sample was CD4+ T cells from blood, cultured in vitro, taken before SARS-CoV-2 vaccination. These TCRs come from a human donor who received a COVID-19 vaccine.

The table lists this clonotype with a count of one. This rearrangement joins TRBV7-9 to TRBJ2-1; no clear D. CDR1 and CDR2 from the germline V gene are SEHNR and FQNEAQ (reference sequence). V lost 0 bases to trimming and J lost 2 bases, with 5 bases between them. The CDR3 is 14 residues long. CDR3 DNA sequence: TGTGCCAGCAGCTTAGCAGGGACCTACAATGAGCAGTTCTTC. Encoded protein: CASSLAGTYNEQFF.

This clonotype appeared a few times. The chain recombines TRBV24-1 with TRBJ2-2; possible D gene TRBD1, 5 bases. The CDR3 loop spans 16 amino acids. Germline V gene sequence: CDR1 KGHDR, CDR2 SFDVKD. V was pared by 1 base and J by 3 bases, with 11 bases between. The CDR3 spells CATSDFTRADTGELFF. Here the CDR3 DNA reads TGTGCCACCAGTGATTTCACCAGGGCGGACACCGGGGAGCTGTTTTTT.

The V and J genes are TRBV6-1 and TRBJ2-7; 7 bases line up with TRBD1. The CDR3 sequence is 14 residues long. V shed 6 bases and J 6 bases; nucleotides not matched to a gene: 11. Looked up from germline, CDR1 is MNHNS and CDR2 is SASEGT. CDR3 residues: CASRREGASGEQYF. CDR3 DNA: TGTGCCAGCAGAAGAGAGGGGGCGAGTGGCGAGCAGTACTTC.

The V and J genes are TRBV30 and TRBJ2-7; D perhaps matches TRBD2 (5 bases). Germline V gene lookup returns CDR1 GTSNPN and CDR2 SVGIG (reference sequence). Between the trimmed V and J ends, which lost 7 bases and 1 base, there was a span of 11 bases. CDR3 length equals 12 residues. CDR3 region: CAYPGLSYEQYF. The DNA for the CDR3 is TGTGCCTACCCCGGACTTTCCTACGAGCAGTACTTC.

The CDR3 coding sequence is TGTGCCAGCAGCACGACAGGGAGGGATTCACCCCTCCACTTT. This translates into CASSTTGRDSPLHF. This chain uses TRBV7-2 with TRBJ1-6; 7 nucleotides agree with TRBD1. CDR3 length equals 14 residues. The germline V gene encodes CDR1 SGHTA and CDR2 FQGNSA. V shed 5 bases and J 8 bases; nucleotides not matched to a gene: 6. The complete variable domain, with remaining parts taken from reference TRBV7-2 and TRBJ1-6, reads GAGVSQSPSNKVTEKGKDVELRCDPISGHTALYWYRQSLGQGLEFLIYFQGNSAPDKSGLPSDRFSAERTGGSVSTLTIQRTQQEDSAVYLCASSTTGRDSPLHFGNGTRLTVT.

The V gene is TRBV7-9, the J gene TRBJ1-3, with D tentatively TRBD1 (5 bases). Germline V lookup: CDR1 SEHNR, CDR2 FQNEAQ (reference sequence). Trimming took 2 bases from V and 7 from J, leaving 15 bases between them. The CDR3 contains 15 residues. The CDR3 region is CASSLSAVGVNTIYF. As DNA, the CDR3 is TGTGCCAGCAGCTTATCGGCTGTGGGGGTGAACACCATATATTTT.

The chain employs TRBV2 and TRBJ1-2, with D perhaps matching TRBD1 (5 bases). This CDR3 is 12 amino acids long. V lost 3 bases and J 8 bases, leaving 10 bases between the germline ends. Germline CDR1 reads SNHLY; CDR2 reads FYNNEI. This chain's CDR3 is CASSDREGGYTF. CDR3 DNA: TGTGCCAGCAGTGACAGGGAGGGAGGCTACACCTTC.

This clonotype came up a few times. This chain links TRBV6-5 with TRBJ1-1, with 11 bases aligning to TRBD1. The germline gives CDR1 MNHEY, CDR2 SVGAGI. Germline trimming cut 2 bases from V and 0 bases from J; bases unmatched to any gene: 8. The CDR3 has 18 residues. This chain's CDR3 is CASSYKVDRGPLNTEAFF. As DNA, the CDR3 is TGTGCCAGCAGTTACAAGGTGGACAGGGGGCCGTTGAACACTGAAGCTTTCTTT.

DNA of the CDR3: TGTGCCAGCAGCTTGGACCGCGGGGAGCTGTTTTTT. Protein: CASSLDRGELFF. The chain joins TRBV5-4 to TRBJ2-2; the D is unclear. This CDR3 comprises 12 residues. V lost 0 bases to trimming and J lost 7 bases, with 4 bases between them. Per the germline V gene, CDR1 is SGHNT and CDR2 is YYREEE (reference sequence). Full variable domain (rest looked up from reference TRBV5-4 and TRBJ2-2): ETGVTQSPTHLIKTRGQQVTLRCSSQSGHNTVSWYQQALGQGPQFIFQYYREEENGRGNFPPRFSGLQFPNYSSELNVNALELDDSALYLCASSLDRGELFFGEGSRLTVL.

This clonotype was seen a few times. V usage is TRBV7-2 and J usage is TRBJ1-5; TRBD1 aligns across 7 bases. CDR1 SGHTA and CDR2 FQGNSA come from the germline V gene. V was pared by 0 bases and J by 6 bases, with 11 bases of the junction left unmatched. The CDR3 runs 17 residues. This CDR3 reads CASSLARTGPAFQPQHF. The CDR3 bases are TGTGCCAGCAGCTTAGCCCGGACAGGACCCGCTTTTCAGCCCCAGCATTTT. The full variable domain, completed using reference TRBV7-2 and TRBJ1-5, is GAGVSQSPSNKVTEKGKDVELRCDPISGHTALYWYRQSLGQGLEFLIYFQGNSAPDKSGLPSDRFSAERTGGSVSTLTIQRTQQEDSAVYLCASSLARTGPAFQPQHFGDGTRLSIL.